This passage covers 3 T cell receptor beta chains from one sample sequenced in a study of T cell responses to AZD1222 COVID-19 vaccine. TCRdb's copy holds only in-frame clones and misses some; the assay was immunoSEQ multiplex PCR. The sample lists some 150,000 clones; about nine tenths were seen once. The material was peripheral blood, obtained on day 0 of AZD1222 vaccination. The receptors were gathered from an adult in good health.

This rearrangement joins TRBV5-1 to TRBJ1-1; no clear D gene. Germline V gene sequence: CDR1 SGHRS, CDR2 YFSETQ. The CDR3 has 14 residues. With 0 bases removed from V and 1 base from J, the gap between germline ends came to 7 bases. CDR3 sequence reads: CASSLGLTNTEAFF. CDR3 nucleotides: TGCGCCAGCAGCTTGGGACTCACGAACACTGAAGCTTTCTTT.

This chain joins TRBV19 and TRBJ1-5; D may be TRBD1 (5 bases). Per germline, CDR1 LNHDA and CDR2 SQIVND (reference sequence). The CDR3 length is 16 residues. The V end lost 4 bases, the J end lost 0 bases, and 13 bases lay between the germline ends. The CDR3 sequence: CASSTQVTYSNQPQHF. CDR3 nucleotide sequence: TGTGCCAGTAGTACACAGGTCACTTATAGCAATCAGCCCCAGCATTTT. The full variable domain, rest sourced from reference TRBV19 and TRBJ1-5, is DGGITQSPKYLFRKEGQNVTLSCEQNLNHDAMYWYRQDPGQGLRLIYYSQIVNDFQKGDIAEGYSVSREKKESFPLTVTSAQKNPTAFYLCASSTQVTYSNQPQHFGDGTRLSIL.

This chain connects TRBV18 to TRBJ2-1; D perhaps matches TRBD1 (6 bases). The V gene lost 3 bases and the J gene lost 9 bases, with 15 bases spanning the gap. CDR3 length equals 14 residues. CDR1 and CDR2 from the germline V gene are KGHSH and LQKENI. CDR3 bases: TGTGCCAGCTCACCCCTGACAGGATCGGGTGAGCAGTTCTTC. It codes for CASSPLTGSGEQFF.